This T cell receptor beta chain was observed in a study of T cells in Graves' hyperthyroidism and ophthalmopathy. The overall study: Upon initial diagnosis and before any treatment, peripheral blood was collected.

Amplification of TCR beta CDR3 regions was performed using RNA transcripts as template. The TCR CDR3 first-round RT-PCR relied on the HTBI primer set. A single record per CDR3 protein comes from TCRdb applying MiXCR to the multiplex PCR reads. Of hundreds of thousands of distinct CDR3 sequences in the sample, about 15% are singletons; the top ten hold approximately 13%. Germline V lookup: CDR1 SQVTM, CDR2 ANQGSEA. There are 15 residues in the CDR3. V lost 5 bases, J lost 7 bases, and 9 bases stayed unmatched. Patients with uncontrolled infections, other autoimmune diseases, pregnancy or lactation were excluded. This clonotype appeared many times.

The sequence was obtained from a man between 18 and 29 years old with Graves' ophthalmopathy. Sequenced sample: blood. The chain links TRBV29-1 to TRBJ2-1, with 12 positions matching TRBD2. Here the CDR3 DNA reads TGCAGCGTTAGCACGGGACTAGCGGGTAGGAATGAGCAGTTCTTC. This sequence encodes CSVSTGLAGRNEQFF.